This T cell receptor beta chain is from a study of blood T cell repertoires in COVID-19. Study context: There were acute and convalescent COVID-19 samples, and they came from the United States, Italy and Spain. The analysed material was cDNA or gDNA that came from T cells, B-cell-depleted T cells, or PBMCs.

The repertoire was sequenced with immunoSEQ multiplex PCR; TCRdb's copy has only in-frame clones and lacks some. The sample has some 16,000 clones; 89% are singletons. Specimen: peripheral blood. The clonotype comes from an elderly man with acute or convalescent COVID-19.

CDR3: CASSSEGAGSPLHF. Here the CDR3 DNA reads TGCGCCAGCAGTTCAGAGGGGGCCGGCTCACCCCTCCACTTT. The V and J genes are TRBV5-1 and TRBJ1-6; 7 nucleotides line up with TRBD1. V gave up 5 bases and J gave up 10 bases; unmatched junction bases: 9. The CDR3 runs to 14 residues. Germline values: CDR1 SGHRS, CDR2 YFSETQ.